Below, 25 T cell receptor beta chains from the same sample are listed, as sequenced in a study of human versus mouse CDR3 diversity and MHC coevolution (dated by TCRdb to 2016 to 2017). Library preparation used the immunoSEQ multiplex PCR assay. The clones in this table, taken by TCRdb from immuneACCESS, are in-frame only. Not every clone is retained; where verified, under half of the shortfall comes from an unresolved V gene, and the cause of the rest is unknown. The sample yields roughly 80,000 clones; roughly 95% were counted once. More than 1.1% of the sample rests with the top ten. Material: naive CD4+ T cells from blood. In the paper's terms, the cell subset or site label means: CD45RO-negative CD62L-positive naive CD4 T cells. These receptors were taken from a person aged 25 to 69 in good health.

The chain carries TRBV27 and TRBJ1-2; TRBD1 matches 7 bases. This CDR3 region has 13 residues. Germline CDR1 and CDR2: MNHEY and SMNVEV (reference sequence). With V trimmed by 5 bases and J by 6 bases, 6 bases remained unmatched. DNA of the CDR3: TGTGCCAGCAGTCCACCCCAGGGGGATGGCTACACCTTC. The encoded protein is CASSPPQGDGYTF.

The CDR3 loop is CASSVVRTGGADTQYF. The CDR3 DNA reads TGTGCCAGCAGCGTAGTAAGGACAGGGGGCGCAGATACGCAGTATTTT. V is TRBV9 and J is TRBJ2-3, with TRBD1 matching 11 bases. The CDR3 sequence is 16 residues long. In germline, CDR1 is SGDLS, CDR2 YYNGEE. V dropped 0 bases and J dropped 4; count of bases not matched to a gene: 4.

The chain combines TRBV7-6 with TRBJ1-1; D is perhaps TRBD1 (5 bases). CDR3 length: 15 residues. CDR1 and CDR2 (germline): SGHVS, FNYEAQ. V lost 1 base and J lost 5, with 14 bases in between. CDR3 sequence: CASSLVPGGVTEAFF. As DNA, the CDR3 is TGTGCCAGCAGCTTAGTCCCGGGGGGAGTGACTGAAGCTTTCTTT. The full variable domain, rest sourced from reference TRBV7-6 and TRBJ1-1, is GAGVSQSPRYKVTKRGQDVALRCDPISGHVSLYWYRQALGQGPEFLTYFNYEAQQDKSGLPNDRFSAERPEGSISTLTIQRTEQRDSAMYRCASSLVPGGVTEAFFGQGTRLTVV.

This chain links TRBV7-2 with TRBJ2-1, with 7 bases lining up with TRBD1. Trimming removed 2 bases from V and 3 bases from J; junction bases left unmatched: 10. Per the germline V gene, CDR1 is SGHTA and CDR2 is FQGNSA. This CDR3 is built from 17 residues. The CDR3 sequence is CASSLFGWAGGYNEQFF. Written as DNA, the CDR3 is TGTGCCAGCAGCTTATTCGGATGGGCAGGGGGCTACAATGAGCAGTTCTTC.

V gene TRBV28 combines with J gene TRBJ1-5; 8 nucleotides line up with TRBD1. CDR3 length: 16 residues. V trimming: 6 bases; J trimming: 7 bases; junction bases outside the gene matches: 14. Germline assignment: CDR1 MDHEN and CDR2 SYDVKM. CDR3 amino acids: CASSESDRGRGQPQHF. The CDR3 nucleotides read TGTGCCAGCAGCGAATCCGACAGGGGCCGGGGGCAGCCCCAGCATTTT.

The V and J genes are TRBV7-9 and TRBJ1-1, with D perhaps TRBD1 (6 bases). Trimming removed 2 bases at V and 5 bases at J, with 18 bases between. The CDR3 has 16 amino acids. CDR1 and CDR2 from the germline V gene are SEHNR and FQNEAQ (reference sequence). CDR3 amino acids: CASSLIGQYLGTEAFF. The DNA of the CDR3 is TGTGCCAGCAGCTTAATCGGACAGTACCTGGGGACTGAAGCTTTCTTT.

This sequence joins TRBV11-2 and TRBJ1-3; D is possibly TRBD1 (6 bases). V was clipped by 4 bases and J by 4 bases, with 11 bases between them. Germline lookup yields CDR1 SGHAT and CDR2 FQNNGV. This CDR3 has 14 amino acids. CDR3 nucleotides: TGTGCCAGCAGCTCCCAGGGGTCAGGAAACACCATATATTTT. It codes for CASSSQGSGNTIYF. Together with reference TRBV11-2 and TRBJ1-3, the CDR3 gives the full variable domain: EAGVAQSPRYKIIEKRQSVAFWCNPISGHATLYWYQQILGQGPKLLIQFQNNGVVDDSQLPKDRFSAERLKGVDSTLKIQPAKLEDSAVYLCASSSQGSGNTIYFGEGSWLTVV.

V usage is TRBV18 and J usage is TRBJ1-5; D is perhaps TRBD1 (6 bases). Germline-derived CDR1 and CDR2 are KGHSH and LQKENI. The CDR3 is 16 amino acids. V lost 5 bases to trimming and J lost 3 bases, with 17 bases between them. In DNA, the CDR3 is TGTGCCAGCTCAATAACAGGGCCTGGCGTCAATCAGCCCCAGCATTTT. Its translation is CASSITGPGVNQPQHF.

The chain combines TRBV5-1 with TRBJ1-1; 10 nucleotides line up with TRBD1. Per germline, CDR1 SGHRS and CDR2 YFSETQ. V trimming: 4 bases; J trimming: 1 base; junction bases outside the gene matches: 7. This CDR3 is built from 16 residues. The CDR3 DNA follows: TGCGCCAGCAGCCGCATGGGACAGGGGACGAACACTGAAGCTTTCTTT. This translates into CASSRMGQGTNTEAFF.

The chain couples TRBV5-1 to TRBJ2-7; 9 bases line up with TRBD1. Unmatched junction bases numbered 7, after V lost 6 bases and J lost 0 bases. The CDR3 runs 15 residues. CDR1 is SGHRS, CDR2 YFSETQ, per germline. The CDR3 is CASKPTTGGSYEQYF. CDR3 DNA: TGCGCCAGCAAACCTACGACAGGGGGCTCCTACGAGCAGTACTTC.

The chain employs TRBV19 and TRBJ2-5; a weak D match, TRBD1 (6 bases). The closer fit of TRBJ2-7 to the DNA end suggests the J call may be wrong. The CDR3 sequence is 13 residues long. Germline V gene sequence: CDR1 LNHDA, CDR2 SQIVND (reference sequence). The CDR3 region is CASSTGQLYEQYF. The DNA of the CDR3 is TGTGCCAGTAGTACCGGACAGCTTTACGAGCAGTACTTC.

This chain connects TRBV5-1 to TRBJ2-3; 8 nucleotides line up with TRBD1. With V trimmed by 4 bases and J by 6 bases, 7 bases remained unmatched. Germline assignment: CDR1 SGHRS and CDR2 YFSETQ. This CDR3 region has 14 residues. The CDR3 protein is CASSPGQGGDTQYF. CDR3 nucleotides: TGCGCCAGCAGCCCCGGACAGGGCGGGGATACGCAGTATTTT.

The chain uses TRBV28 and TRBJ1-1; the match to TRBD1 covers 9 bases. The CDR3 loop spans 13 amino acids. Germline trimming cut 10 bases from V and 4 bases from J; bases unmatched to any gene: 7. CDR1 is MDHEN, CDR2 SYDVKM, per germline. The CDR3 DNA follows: TGTGCCACCCTCCTGGGACAGGGCACTGAAGCTTTCTTT. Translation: CATLLGQGTEAFF.

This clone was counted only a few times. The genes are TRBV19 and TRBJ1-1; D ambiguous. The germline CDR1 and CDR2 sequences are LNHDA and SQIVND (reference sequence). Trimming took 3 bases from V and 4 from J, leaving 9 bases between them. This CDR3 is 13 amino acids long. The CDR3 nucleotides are TGTGCCAGTAGTATCTACTTCGGCACTGAAGCTTTCTTT. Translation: CASSIYFGTEAFF.

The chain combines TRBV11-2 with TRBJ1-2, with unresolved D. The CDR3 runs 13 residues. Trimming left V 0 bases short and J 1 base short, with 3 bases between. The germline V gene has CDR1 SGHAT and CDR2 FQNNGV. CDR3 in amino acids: CASSLDLNYGYTF. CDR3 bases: TGTGCCAGCAGCTTAGATCTTAACTATGGCTACACCTTC.

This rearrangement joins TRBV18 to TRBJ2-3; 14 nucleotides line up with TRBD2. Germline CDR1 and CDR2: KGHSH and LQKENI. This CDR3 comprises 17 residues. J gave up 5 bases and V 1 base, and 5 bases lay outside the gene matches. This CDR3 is CASSPLSGLAGGDTQYF. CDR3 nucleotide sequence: TGTGCCAGCTCACCACTGAGCGGACTAGCGGGAGGAGATACGCAGTATTTT.

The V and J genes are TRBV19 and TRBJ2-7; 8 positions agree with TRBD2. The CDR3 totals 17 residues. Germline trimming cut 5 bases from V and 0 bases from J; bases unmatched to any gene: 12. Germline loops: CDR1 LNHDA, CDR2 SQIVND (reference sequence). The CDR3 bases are TGTGCCAGTAGTCTCCGTGGTAGCGGGGCGAGCTCCTACGAGCAGTACTTC. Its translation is CASSLRGSGASSYEQYF.

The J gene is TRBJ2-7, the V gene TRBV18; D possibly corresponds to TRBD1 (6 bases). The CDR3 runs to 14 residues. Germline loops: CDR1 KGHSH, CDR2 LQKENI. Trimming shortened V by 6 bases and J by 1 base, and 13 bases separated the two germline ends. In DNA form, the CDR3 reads TGTGCCAGCTCTCCCCGGGACACGTCCTACGAGCAGTACTTC. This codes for CASSPRDTSYEQYF.

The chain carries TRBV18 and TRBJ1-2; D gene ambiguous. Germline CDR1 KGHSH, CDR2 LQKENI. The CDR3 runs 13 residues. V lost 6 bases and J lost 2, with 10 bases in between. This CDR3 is CASSPTPNYGYTF. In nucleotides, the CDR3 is TGTGCCAGCTCCCCAACACCCAACTATGGCTACACCTTC.

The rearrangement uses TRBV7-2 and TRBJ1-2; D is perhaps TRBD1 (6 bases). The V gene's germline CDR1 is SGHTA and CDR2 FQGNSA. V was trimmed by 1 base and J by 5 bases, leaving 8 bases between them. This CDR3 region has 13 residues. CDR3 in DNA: TGTGCCAGCAGCTTAGATGGACAGTATGGCTACACCTTC. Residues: CASSLDGQYGYTF.

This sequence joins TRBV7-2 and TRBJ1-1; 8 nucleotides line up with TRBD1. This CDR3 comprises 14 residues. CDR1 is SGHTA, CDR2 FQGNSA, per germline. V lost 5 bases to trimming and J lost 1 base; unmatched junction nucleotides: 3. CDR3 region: CASSHRGENTEAFF. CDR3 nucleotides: TGTGCCAGCAGCCACAGGGGGGAGAACACTGAAGCTTTCTTT.

The CDR3 DNA reads as TGTGCCAGCAGCTTGGTGTACAGGCGGTTGGGCACTGAAGCTTTCTTT. Its protein product is CASSLVYRRLGTEAFF. V and J are TRBV5-4 and TRBJ1-1; possibly TRBD1 for D (5 bases). Trimming took off 0 bases at V and 4 bases at J, with 16 bases between the two ends. Germline CDR1 SGHNT, CDR2 YYREEE (reference sequence). This CDR3 comprises 16 residues.

The CDR3 reads CASTGGSETQYF. The CDR3 DNA follows: TGTGCCAGCACGGGGGGGTCAGAGACCCAGTACTTC. This rearrangement joins TRBV28 to TRBJ2-5; 8 bases map to TRBD2. In germline, CDR1 is MDHEN, CDR2 SYDVKM. V shed 7 bases, J shed 4 bases, and the junction held 2 bases outside the gene matches. The CDR3 is 12 amino acids. Full variable domain (outside the CDR3, taken from reference TRBV28 and TRBJ2-5): DVKVTQSSRYLVKRTGEKVFLECVQDMDHENMFWYRQDPGLGLRLIYFSYDVKMKEKGDIPEGYSVSREKKERFSLILESASTNQTSMYLCASTGGSETQYFGPGTRLLVL.

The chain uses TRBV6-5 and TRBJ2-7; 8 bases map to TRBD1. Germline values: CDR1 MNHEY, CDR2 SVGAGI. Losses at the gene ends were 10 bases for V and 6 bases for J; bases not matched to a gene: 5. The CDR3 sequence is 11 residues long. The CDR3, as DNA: TGTGCCACTTCCAGGGGGCGCGAGCAGTACTTC. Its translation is CATSRGREQYF.

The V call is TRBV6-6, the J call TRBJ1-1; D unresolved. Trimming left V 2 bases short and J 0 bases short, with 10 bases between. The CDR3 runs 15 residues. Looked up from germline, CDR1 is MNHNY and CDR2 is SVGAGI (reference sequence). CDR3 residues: CASSYPRGLNTEAFF. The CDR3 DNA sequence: TGTGCCAGCAGTTACCCGCGGGGATTGAACACTGAAGCTTTCTTT.